This T cell receptor beta chain was obtained from a study of blood T cell repertoires in COVID-19 (dated by TCRdb to about 2020). At the level of the whole study: The collaborator samples originated in the United States, Italy and Spain and spanned the acute and convalescent phases of COVID-19. Samples came from the ongoing ImmuneRACE study (first 160 participants) plus 1,254 subjects from 6 global collaborators. The sample metadata nearly always contained a de-identified subject ID, COVID-19 status, age in years and sex. The dataset comprised deeply sampled blood TCRbeta repertoires from subjects exposed to, actively infected with, or recovered from COVID-19. The prospective study material was composed of cDNA or gDNA derived from T cells, B-cell-depleted T cells, or PBMCs. HLA class I and class II types, where available, came from metadata supplied by the sample provider rather than from assay-based typing. The repertoires were released in a freely available public database intended as a resource for research on the immune response to SARS-CoV-2. Study-level results and caveats: The quantity of clinical and demographic metadata differed by source and by participant and was supplied without curation.

Sequences GTSNPN (CDR1) and SVGIG (CDR2) are obtained from the germline V gene (reference sequence). V is cut by 0 bases and J by 7 bases, and the space between the germline ends is 7 bases. From cysteine to phenylalanine, the CDR3 is 11 amino acids long. Just the 33-base CDR3 DNA is kept, in frame starting at base 1. The immunoSEQ Assay, a bias-controlled multiplex PCR, was used to amplify TCRbeta CDR3 regions from genomic DNA. From the authors' description of their analysis: Nucleated cell counts per sample were estimated from amplification of reference gene primers within the assay. To quantify the absolute abundance of each unique TCRbeta CDR3 rearrangement, sequence reads were collapsed and filtered. For each sample, productive Simpson clonality was calculated by taking the square root of Simpson's diversity index across productive rearrangements. TCRdb took over this immuneACCESS table, retaining in-frame rearrangements with V and J assigned. Such tables are incomplete; in checked studies, under half of the missing clones stem from an unresolved V gene, and the remainder is unexplained. The V and J calls and the clone size are those of that table, but D and trimming were determined from the DNA. This sample holds tens of thousands of clones; 88% were observed only once. 7% to 9.5% of the sample is taken by the ten largest.

At one collaborating source in Seattle, patients were enrolled during active infection and were followed longitudinally through the course of disease. Each collaborating institution followed its own protocols to collect whole blood in K2EDTA tubes. For TCRbeta analysis, collaborators shipped samples as frozen whole blood, isolated PBMCs, or DNA extracted from either of those sample types. This clone was observed a single time. Its antigen is unknown. No much larger clone is present one base from it, and per-base qualities are unavailable. This TCR derives from a man between 60 and 70 years old with COVID-19, enrolled during active disease. What was sequenced was peripheral blood. The rearranged chain carries TRBV30 and TRBJ2-7, with no confident D gene call. The sequence in DNA is TGTGCCTGGAGTGTAACAATGGAGCAGTACTTC. Protein translation: CAWSVTMEQYF.